Here is one T cell receptor (beta chain) with its context. This clone was observed a few times. No antigen is known for it. One base away there is no much larger clone; base qualities are not given. The collaborating institutions used their own protocols to collect whole blood in K2EDTA tubes. For TCRbeta analysis, collaborators shipped samples in one of three forms: frozen whole blood, isolated PBMCs, or DNA extracted from either of those sample types. This record comes from a study of blood T cell repertoires in COVID-19 (dated by TCRdb to about 2020). Notes on the research overall: The collaborator samples originated in the United States, Italy and Spain and spanned the acute and convalescent phases of COVID-19. HLA class I and class II types, where available, came from metadata supplied by the sample provider rather than from assay-based typing. Samples came from the ongoing ImmuneRACE study (first 160 participants) plus 1,254 subjects from 6 global collaborators. The prospective study material was composed of cDNA or gDNA derived from T cells, B-cell-depleted T cells, or PBMCs. Nearly every sample came with metadata listing a de-identified subject ID, COVID-19 status, age in years and sex. Deeply sampled blood TCRbeta repertoires from subjects exposed to, actively infected with, or recovered from COVID-19 were included in the dataset. The repertoires were released in a freely available public database intended as a resource for research on the immune response to SARS-CoV-2. Results the study describes overall, beyond this receptor: Clinical and demographic metadata were provided uncurated, with the amount varying by source and participant.

The immunoSEQ Assay, a bias-controlled multiplex PCR, was used to amplify TCRbeta CDR3 regions from genomic DNA. The authors' analysis ran thus. Nucleated cell counts per sample were estimated from amplification of reference gene primers within the assay. To quantify the absolute abundance of each unique TCRbeta CDR3 rearrangement, sequence reads were collapsed and filtered. For each sample, productive Simpson clonality was calculated as the square root of Simpson's diversity index across productive rearrangements. This immuneACCESS table, as held by TCRdb, lists in-frame sequences with V and J called but not all clones. Of the missing ones, under half trace to an unresolved V gene in checked studies; the others have no known cause. V, J and clone size are taken as reported in that table, and D and trimming were inferred from the DNA itself. For this sample there are 81,000 or so clones; 75% to 85% appear just once. The top ten constitute 10% to 15% of the sample.

The sequenced sample consisted of peripheral blood. This TCR was recovered from a human donor in a cohort sampled during active COVID-19.

This receptor has the CDR3 CASTSFQETQYF. The DNA sequence follows: TGTGCCAGCACGAGCTTCCAAGAGACCCAGTACTTC. The sequence joins TRBV28 to TRBJ2-5; too little of a D gene remains to name it. Sequences MDHEN (CDR1) and SYDVKM (CDR2) are obtained from the germline V gene. Spanning cysteine to phenylalanine, the CDR3 consists of 12 amino acids. Only the CDR3 DNA is retained, 36 bases long and in frame from the first base. V and J are truncated by 7 bases and 1 base respectively, leaving an intervening sequence of 7 bases.